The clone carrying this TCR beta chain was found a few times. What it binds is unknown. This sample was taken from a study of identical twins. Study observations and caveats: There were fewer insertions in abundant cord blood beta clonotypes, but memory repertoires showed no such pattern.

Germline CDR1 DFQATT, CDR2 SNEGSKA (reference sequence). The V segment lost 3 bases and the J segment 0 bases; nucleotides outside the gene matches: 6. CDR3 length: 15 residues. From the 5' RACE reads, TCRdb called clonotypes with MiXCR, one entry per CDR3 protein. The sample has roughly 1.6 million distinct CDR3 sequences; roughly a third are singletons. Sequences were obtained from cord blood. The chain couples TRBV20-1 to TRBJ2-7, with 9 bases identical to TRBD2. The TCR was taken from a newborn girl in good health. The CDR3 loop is CSASRLAGASYEQYF. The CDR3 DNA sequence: TGCAGTGCTAGTAGGTTAGCGGGAGCCTCCTACGAGCAGTACTTC.